This TCR beta chain was observed in a study of cytomegalovirus exposure and HLA in healthy donors. Study conclusions and caveats: Immune exposure information comprised only CMV serostatus.

Each donor was nominally healthy when sampled (though unrecorded immune exposures were likely). The PCR contained 60 Vbeta and 13 Jbeta primers. Only in-frame clones appear in the TCRdb table, and some are missing; sequencing was by immunoSEQ multiplex PCR. The table for this sample gives tens of thousands of clones. J gave up 7 bases and V 3 bases, and 7 bases lay outside the gene matches. This CDR3 spans 14 amino acids. Germline V lookup: CDR1 SGHAT, CDR2 FQNNGV. Worth noting for this clone: Its antigen is currently unknown.

Sequences were obtained from PBMCs. The TCR was taken from a woman aged 40-49 years in good health and CMV-seronegative. The chain employs TRBV11-2 and TRBJ2-5; 8 positions match TRBD1. CDR3 in amino acids: CASSFDRGYGTQYF. CDR3 coding DNA: TGTGCCAGCAGCTTTGACAGGGGTTATGGGACCCAGTACTTC.